These T cell receptor beta chains were read from a single sample in a study of cytomegalovirus exposure and HLA in healthy donors. Data came from immunoSEQ multiplex PCR; TCRdb stores just in-frame clones and leaves some out. The table includes about 260,000 clones, just over 70% detected once. Sequencing was done on a sample of PBMCs. Every receptor here comes from a female donor in good health and CMV-seronegative. The conserved cysteine and the conserved F or W are not part of the CDR3 here. Clone size appears in some rows only: once, few, many, or a class for an expanded clone.

v_gene,abundance,len,j_gene,CDR3aa
TRBV5-1,once,13,TRBJ1-6,ASSPRQQYNSPLH
TRBV7-9,NA,10,TRBJ2-1,ASSFLLYEQF
TRBV11-3,NA,11,NA,ASSLDWQAEQY
TRBV27,NA,10,TRBJ2-7,ASSFTGSEQY
TRBV4-1,NA,10,TRBJ2-7,ASSQESYEQY
TRBV6-5,NA,12,TRBJ2-7,ASSTGTGTREQY
TRBV19,few,10,TRBJ1-1,ASSGSTGKAF
TRBV14,NA,12,TRBJ2-4,ASSQGQAKNIQY
TRBV5-4,NA,12,TRBJ2-1,ASSLGGVPNEQF
TRBV14,once,12,TRBJ2-1,ASSPASVYNEQF
TRBV2,NA,13,NA,ASSEARYRSGEQY
TRBV7-2,few,15,TRBJ2-5,ASSLGWLAGVSETQY
TRBV7-6,NA,14,TRBJ2-5,ASRAPREGPQETQY
TRBV5-4,NA,14,TRBJ2-5,ASSLGVAGGQETQY
TRBV27,NA,14,TRBJ2-1,ASSWTSGRADNEQF
TRBV2,NA,10,TRBJ1-1,ASNNGDTEAF
TRBV7-9,few,13,TRBJ1-4,SSSRIRGGNEKLF
TRBV11-2,NA,13,TRBJ2-7,ASSLVGGSLNEQY
TRBV2,few,11,TRBJ2-5,ASSEGHKETQY
TRBV6-5,NA,13,TRBJ1-2,ASRTTGRGFYGYT
TRBV5-1,NA,13,TRBJ1-1,ASSLSLDRGTEAF
TRBV4-1,NA,13,TRBJ2-1,ASSQGSGNGNEQF
TRBV27,few,13,TRBJ2-1,ASSSIAEAYNEQF
TRBV6-6,NA,13,TRBJ2-5,ASRRLGQGLETQY
TRBV12-5,NA,13,TRBJ1-5,ASGFSGESNQPQH
TRBV19,NA,13,TRBJ2-3,ASSILGGLPDTQY
TRBV28,NA,12,TRBJ2-7,ASSPPGQLYEQY
TRBV18,NA,14,TRBJ1-1,ASSPRQGQGNTEAF
TRBV5-5,NA,14,TRBJ2-7,ASSLSASSQAYEQY
TRBV2,NA,14,TRBJ2-7,ASSIFRTGIAYEQY
TRBV5-1,NA,10,TRBJ2-5,ASSLHEETQY
TRBV28,few,15,TRBJ2-7,ASPPGRGSSAAYEQY
TRBV6-1,NA,13,TRBJ2-5,ASSEAKTGLKTQY
TRBV6-5,NA,13,TRBJ1-6,ASRPPGGSNSPLH
TRBV9,NA,13,TRBJ2-1,ASSSRRSSYNEQF
TRBV5-1,once,14,TRBJ2-1,ASSLAGLAGVNEQF
TRBV14,few,14,TRBJ2-7,ASSQGPGLPSHEQY
TRBV19,NA,18,TRBJ2-6,ASSGSGGHRFSSGANVLT
TRBV5-5,once,14,TRBJ2-2,ASSLTSSTNTGELF
TRBV28,NA,18,TRBJ2-3,ASSLDLGTSGGRITDTQY
TRBV6-1,NA,13,TRBJ2-7,ASSASGRGAYEQY
TRBV6-5,NA,13,TRBJ2-7,ASSYPGDGVGEQY
TRBV5-1,NA,12,TRBJ2-1,ASSLEGGRNEQF
TRBV2,NA,12,TRBJ1-2,ASSEDRVTYGYT
TRBV2,NA,15,TRBJ1-5,ASSEAPRPGLNQPQH
TRBV4-1,NA,13,TRBJ2-7,ASSPRTSGGVEQY
TRBV5-1,NA,12,TRBJ2-7,ASSLGPGTYEQY
TRBV28,NA,9,TRBJ2-1,ASSTRRGQF
TRBV15,NA,17,TRBJ2-1,ATSRDLRAWASGTNEQF
TRBV7-2,NA,12,TRBJ2-3,ASRPTRDTDTQY
TRBV10-1,NA,13,TRBJ2-5,ASSVGESYQETQY
TRBV6-1,NA,14,TRBJ1-6,ASSEARTAQNSPLH
TRBV11-3,few,12,TRBJ2-3,ASSLTGSTDTQY